This entry features one T cell receptor (beta chain) sequence. Assay: immunoSEQ multiplex PCR; the TCRdb copy retains only in-frame clones and omits some. The sample yields under 45,000 clones, 80% to 95% seen once. The data derive from a study of T cell changes during pregnancy in multiple sclerosis. V was shortened by 0 bases and J by 3 bases, with 13 bases between the two germline ends. The CDR3 has 15 amino acids. The germline CDR1 and CDR2 sequences are SGHKS and YYEKEE (reference sequence). The starting material was CD4+ T cells from peripheral blood mononuclear cells, obtained in the first trimester of pregnancy. The chain links TRBV5-5 to TRBJ2-7, with D perhaps matching TRBD2 (5 bases). The source of this sequence is a female donor with multiple sclerosis, enrolled in a pregnancy study. CDR3 residues: CASSLGGSGLYEQYF. DNA for the CDR3: TGTGCCAGCAGCTTGGGAGGGAGTGGCCTCTACGAGCAGTACTTC.